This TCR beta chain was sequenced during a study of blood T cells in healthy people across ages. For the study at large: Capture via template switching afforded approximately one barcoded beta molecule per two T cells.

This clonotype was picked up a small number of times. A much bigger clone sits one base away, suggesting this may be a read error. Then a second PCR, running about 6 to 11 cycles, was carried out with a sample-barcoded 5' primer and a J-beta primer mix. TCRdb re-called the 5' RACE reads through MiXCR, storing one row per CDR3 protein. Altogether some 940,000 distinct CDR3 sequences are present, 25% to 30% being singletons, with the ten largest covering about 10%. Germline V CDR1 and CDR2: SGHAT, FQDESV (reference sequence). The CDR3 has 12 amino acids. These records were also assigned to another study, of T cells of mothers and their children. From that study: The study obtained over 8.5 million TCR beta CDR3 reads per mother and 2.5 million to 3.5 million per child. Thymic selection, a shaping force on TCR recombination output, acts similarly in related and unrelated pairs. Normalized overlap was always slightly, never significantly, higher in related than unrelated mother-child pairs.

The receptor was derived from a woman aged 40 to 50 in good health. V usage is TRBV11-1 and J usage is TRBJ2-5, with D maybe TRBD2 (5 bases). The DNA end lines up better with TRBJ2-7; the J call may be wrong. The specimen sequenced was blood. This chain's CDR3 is CASSRDGHEQYF. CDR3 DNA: TGTGCCAGCAGCCGGGATGGACACGAGCAGTACTTC.